The 16 T cell receptor beta chains reported below all come from one sample, sequenced in a study of CD8+ T cells in alopecia areata. Treatment described: oral pan-JAK inhibitor, 5-10 mg twice daily. Extracted from the samples, RNA was reverse transcribed into cDNA to serve as the sequencing template. Libraries were prepared by immunoSEQ multiplex PCR; TCRdb keeps only in-frame clonotypes and omits some of them. The sample consists of 150,000 to 200,000 clones, just under 65% of them appearing once. Sequences were derived from CD4+ T cells sorted from blood, sampled at approximately week 50, from a patient treated with tofacitinib. Receptors originate from a human donor with alopecia areata.

The CDR3 protein is CSVCTDSNQPQHF. CDR3 coding DNA: TGCAGCGTATGTACAGATAGCAATCAGCCCCAGCATTTT. This chain uses TRBV29-1 with TRBJ1-5; D is unclear. CDR1 is SQVTM and CDR2 is ANQGSEA in the germline V gene. CDR3 size: 13 residues. Trimming took 6 bases from V and 0 from J, leaving 9 bases between them.

The gene calls are TRBV7-2 and TRBJ2-7; 9 bases are shared with TRBD1. CDR3 length: 14 amino acids. The germline CDR1 and CDR2 sequences are SGHTA and FQGNSA. V lost 7 bases and J lost 3; bases outside the gene matches: 7. Here the CDR3 DNA reads TGTGCCAGCACCCTGGCGGGACAGGGCTACGAGCAGTACTTC. This translates into CASTLAGQGYEQYF.

The chain has TRBV27 and TRBJ2-3; D not resolved. The V gene lost 2 bases and the J gene lost 6 bases, with 9 bases spanning the gap. Germline assignment: CDR1 MNHEY and CDR2 SMNVEV (reference sequence). The CDR3 totals 13 residues. The CDR3 protein is CASSLLLGDTQYF. As DNA, the CDR3 is TGTGCCAGCAGTTTACTACTCGGGGATACGCAGTATTTT.

The chain joins TRBV5-1 to TRBJ2-1, with unresolved D. CDR3 length: 12 residues. From germline, CDR1 is SGHRS and CDR2 YFSETQ. V was cut by 3 bases and J by 7 bases, with 8 bases left in between. CDR3: CASSSTGNEQFF. The DNA for the CDR3 is TGCGCCAGCAGCTCCACTGGGAATGAGCAGTTCTTC.

This chain links TRBV5-1 with TRBJ2-5, with a possible D match to TRBD2 (7 bases). The germline V gene has CDR1 SGHRS and CDR2 YFSETQ. The CDR3 contains 16 residues. Trimming removed 4 bases from V and 2 bases from J, with 18 bases in between. The CDR3 DNA follows: TGCGCCAGCAGCGGCGGGGGCAGCGGGGTTCAAGAGACCCAGTACTTC. It encodes CASSGGGSGVQETQYF.

This clone was observed a handful of times. This chain links TRBV29-1 with TRBJ1-1; a possible D gene is TRBD1 (6 bases). With 3 bases removed from V and 0 bases from J, the gap between germline ends came to 8 bases. This CDR3 is built from 13 residues. Germline V gene lookup returns CDR1 SQVTM and CDR2 ANQGSEA. Here the CDR3 reads CSVDGQLNTEAFF. DNA of the CDR3: TGCAGCGTTGACGGACAGCTGAACACTGAAGCTTTCTTT.

This chain uses TRBV25-1 with TRBJ2-7; possibly TRBD1 or TRBD2 for D (6 bases each). Germline V gene lookup returns CDR1 MGHDK and CDR2 SYGVNS. This CDR3 is 15 amino acids long. V shed 2 bases and J shed 4 bases, with 15 bases lying between them. The CDR3 spells CASSEAGGAGYEQYF. The CDR3 DNA sequence: TGTGCCAGCAGTGAAGCTGGGGGCGCGGGATACGAGCAGTACTTC.

The sample holds a few counts of this clone. This chain uses TRBV6-1 with TRBJ2-7; D ambiguous. V dropped 3 bases and J dropped 5 bases, with 14 bases sitting between them. The CDR3 runs to 14 residues. Germline CDR1 MNHNS, CDR2 SASEGT. The CDR3 here is CASSDGQFRNEQYF. CDR3 DNA sequence: TGTGCCAGCAGTGATGGGCAGTTTCGGAACGAGCAGTACTTC.

The rearrangement uses TRBV30 and TRBJ1-4; D remains unclear. From germline, CDR1 is GTSNPN and CDR2 SVGIG (reference sequence). The CDR3 spans 13 residues. Between the trimmed V and J ends, which lost 4 bases and 7 bases, there was a span of 13 bases. CDR3 protein: CAWTRDSSEKLFF. Here the CDR3 DNA reads TGTGCCTGGACCCGGGATAGTAGTGAAAAACTGTTTTTT. Full variable domain (remainder filled in from reference TRBV30 and TRBJ1-4): SQTIHQWPATLVQPVGSPLSLECTVEGTSNPNLYWYRQAAGRGLQLLFYSVGIGQISSEVPQNLSASRPQDRQFILSSKKLLLSDSGFYLCAWTRDSSEKLFFGSGTQLSVL.

V gene TRBV18 combines with J gene TRBJ2-5, with 9 bases matching TRBD2. The CDR3 is 14 amino acids. CDR1 and CDR2 from the germline V gene are KGHSH and LQKENI. V dropped 3 bases and J dropped 6; count of bases not matched to a gene: 5. The CDR3 is CASSPSGGTQTQYF. For the CDR3, the DNA is TGTGCCAGCTCACCCAGCGGGGGGACTCAGACCCAGTACTTC.

This clone has a handful of counts. The genes are TRBV27 and TRBJ1-3; D gene uncertain. The V gene's germline CDR1 is MNHEY and CDR2 SMNVEV (reference sequence). This CDR3 has 14 residues. V was cut by 2 bases and J by 4 bases, with 9 bases left in between. In DNA form, the CDR3 reads TGTGCCAGCAGTTTACGGCAGTCAGGAAACACCATATATTTT. It codes for CASSLRQSGNTIYF.

The chain joins TRBV19 to TRBJ2-5; D is possibly TRBD1 (5 bases). Trimming removed 4 bases at V and 5 bases at J, with 11 bases between. The CDR3 has 13 residues. CDR1 is LNHDA, CDR2 SQIVND, per germline (reference sequence). The CDR3 sequence is CASSTQGRETQYF. The CDR3, as DNA: TGTGCCAGTAGTACCCAGGGAAGGGAGACCCAGTACTTC.

The chain employs TRBV11-2 and TRBJ2-1; 8 bases agree with TRBD1. Trimming cost V 4 bases and J 14 bases; bases outside gene matches: 10. This CDR3 contains 13 residues. Germline V gives CDR1 SGHAT, CDR2 FQNNGV. CDR3 nucleotides: TGTGCCAGCAGCTCCCCCTTGACAGGGGATAAGTTCTTC. Translated: CASSSPLTGDKFF.

This clone was detected a few times. V usage is TRBV29-1 and J usage is TRBJ1-1; no clear D. In germline, CDR1 is SQVTM, CDR2 ANQGSEA. The V end was cut by 5 bases, the J end by 5 bases, with 9 bases between. The CDR3 extends over 11 amino acids. CDR3 nucleotide sequence: TGCAGCGTTTCTGGTTGGACTGAAGCTTTCTTT. This encodes CSVSGWTEAFF.

This clone was detected only a few times. The V gene is TRBV6-1, the J gene TRBJ2-7; D not resolved. Germline V CDR1 and CDR2: MNHNS, SASEGT. The CDR3 contains 16 residues. V lost 2 bases to trimming and J lost 7 bases, with 21 bases between them. The CDR3 loop is CASSEPTFSNLFEQYF. The CDR3 region has the DNA TGTGCCAGCAGTGAACCGACATTTTCCAACCTCTTTGAGCAGTACTTC.

This clone was counted between two and nine times. The chain carries TRBV23-1 and TRBJ1-2; tentatively, D is TRBD1 (5 bases). TRBV23-1 is noted as an ORF with a role that remains uncertain. CDR3 size: 14 residues. V was shortened by 4 bases and J by 8 bases, with 17 bases between the two germline ends. CDR3: CASSPYQGFGGYTF. CDR3 DNA: TGCGCCAGCAGTCCATACCAGGGATTCGGAGGCTACACCTTC.